Described below is a single TCR beta chain sequence and its context. Its antigen is currently unknown. This sample was included in a study of T-cell reconstitution after alpha-beta-depleted transplantation in children. Study-level findings and limits: Surviving recipient T cells and thymic progenitors accounted for the high day-60 TCRbeta diversity observed in some patients. Two months or so post-transplant, alpha-beta T cells reportedly derived from several hundred expanded graft clones. The main origin of T-cell counts and diversity one year after transplant was newly produced T cells.

During its preparation, the TCRbeta library received unique molecular identifiers. TCRdb fed the PCR reads into MiXCR, producing one record per CDR3 protein. The top ten hold 5% of the sample, which has some 830,000 distinct CDR3 sequences, around 15% seen once. CDR1 and CDR2 from the germline V gene are SGHVS and FQNEAQ. The V end was cut by 1 base, the J end by 0 bases, with 11 bases between. The CDR3 is 16 amino acids. The origin of this receptor is a male patient between 5 and 17 years old who had a stem cell transplant for acute lymphoblastic leukemia, so the T cells may come from the graft donor. Specimen: PBMCs, mostly from graft donor cells, collected 360 days after TCRalphabeta/CD19-depleted stem cell transplant. The chain couples TRBV7-8 to TRBJ2-3; a possible D gene is TRBD2 (6 bases). The CDR3, as DNA: TGTGCCAGCAGCTTAGTTGGCGGGGCTAGCACAGATACGCAGTATTTT. Amino acids: CASSLVGGASTDTQYF.